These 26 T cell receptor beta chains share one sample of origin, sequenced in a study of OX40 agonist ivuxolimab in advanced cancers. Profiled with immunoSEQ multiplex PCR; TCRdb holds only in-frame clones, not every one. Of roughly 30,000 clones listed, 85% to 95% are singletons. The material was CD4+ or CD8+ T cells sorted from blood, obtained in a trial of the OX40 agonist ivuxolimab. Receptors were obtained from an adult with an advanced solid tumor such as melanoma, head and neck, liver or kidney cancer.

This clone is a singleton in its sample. The CDR3 sequence is CASSQAGEGQPQHF. CDR3 nucleotide sequence: TGCGCCAGCAGCCAGGCGGGGGAAGGTCAGCCCCAGCATTTT. The rearrangement uses TRBV4-1 and TRBJ1-5; D might be TRBD1 (5 bases). This CDR3 region has 14 residues. Germline values: CDR1 MGHRA, CDR2 YSYEKL. Trimming took 3 bases from V and 6 from J, leaving 12 bases between them.

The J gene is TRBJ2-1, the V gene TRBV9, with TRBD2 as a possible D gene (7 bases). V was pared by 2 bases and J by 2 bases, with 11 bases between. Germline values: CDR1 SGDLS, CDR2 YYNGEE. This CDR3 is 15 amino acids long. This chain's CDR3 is CASSVGGGPYNEQFF. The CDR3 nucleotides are TGTGCCAGCAGCGTTGGGGGGGGCCCCTACAATGAGCAGTTCTTC. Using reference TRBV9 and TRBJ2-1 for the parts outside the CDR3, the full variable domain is DSGVTQTPKHLITATGQRVTLRCSPRSGDLSVYWYQQSLDQGLQFLIQYYNGEERAKGNILERFSAQQFPDLHSELNLSSLELGDSALYFCASSVGGGPYNEQFFGPGTRLTVL.

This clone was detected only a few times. CDR3 sequence: CASSQGVYGYTF. Written as DNA, the CDR3 is TGTGCCAGCAGTCAAGGGGTCTATGGCTACACCTTC. The chain has TRBV6-6 and TRBJ1-2; D might be TRBD1 (5 bases). Germline V gene data show CDR1 as MNHNY and CDR2 as SVGAGI (reference sequence). The CDR3 spans 12 residues. V was pared by 5 bases and J by 4 bases, with 8 bases between.

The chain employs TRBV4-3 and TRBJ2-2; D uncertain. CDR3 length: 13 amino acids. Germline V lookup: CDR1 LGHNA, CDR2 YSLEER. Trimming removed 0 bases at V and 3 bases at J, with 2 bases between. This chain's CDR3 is CASSQDDTGELFF. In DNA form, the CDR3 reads TGCGCCAGCAGCCAAGACGACACCGGGGAGCTGTTTTTT.

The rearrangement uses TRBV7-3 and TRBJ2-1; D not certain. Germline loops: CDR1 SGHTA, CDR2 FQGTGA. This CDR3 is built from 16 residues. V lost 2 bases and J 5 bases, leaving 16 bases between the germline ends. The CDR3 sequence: CASSLGIASPHNEQFF. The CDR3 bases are TGTGCCAGCAGCTTAGGTATAGCCTCCCCCCACAATGAGCAGTTCTTC.

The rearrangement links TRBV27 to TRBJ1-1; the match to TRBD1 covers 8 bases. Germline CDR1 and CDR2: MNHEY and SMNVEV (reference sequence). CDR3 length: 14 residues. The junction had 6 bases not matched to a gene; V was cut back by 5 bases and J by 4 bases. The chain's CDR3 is CASSQGAGVTEAFF. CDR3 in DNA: TGTGCCAGCAGTCAGGGGGCTGGGGTCACTGAAGCTTTCTTT.

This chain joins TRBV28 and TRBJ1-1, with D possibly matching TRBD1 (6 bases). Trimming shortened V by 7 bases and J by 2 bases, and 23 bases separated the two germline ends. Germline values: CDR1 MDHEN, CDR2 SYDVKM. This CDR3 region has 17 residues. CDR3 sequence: CASTHRWGSGGNTEAFF. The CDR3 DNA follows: TGTGCCAGCACCCACCGGTGGGGGTCGGGGGGCAACACTGAAGCTTTCTTT.

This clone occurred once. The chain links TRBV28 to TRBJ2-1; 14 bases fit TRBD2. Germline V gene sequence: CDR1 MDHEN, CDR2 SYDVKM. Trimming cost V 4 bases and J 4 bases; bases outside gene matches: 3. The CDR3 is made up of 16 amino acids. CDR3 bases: TGTGCCAGCAGTTGGGGACTAGCGGGAGAATACAATGAGCAGTTCTTC. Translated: CASSWGLAGEYNEQFF.

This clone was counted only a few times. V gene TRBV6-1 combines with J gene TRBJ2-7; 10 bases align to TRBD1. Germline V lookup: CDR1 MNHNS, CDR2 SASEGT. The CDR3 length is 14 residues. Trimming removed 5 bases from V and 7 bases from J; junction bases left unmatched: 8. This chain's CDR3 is CASSYAGQGREQYF. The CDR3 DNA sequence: TGTGCCAGCAGTTATGCGGGACAGGGGAGAGAGCAGTACTTC.

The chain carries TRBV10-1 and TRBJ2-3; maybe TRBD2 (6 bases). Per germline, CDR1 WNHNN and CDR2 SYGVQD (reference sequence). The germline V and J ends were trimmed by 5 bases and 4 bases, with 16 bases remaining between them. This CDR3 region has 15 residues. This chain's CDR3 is CASSTRGGVPDTQYF. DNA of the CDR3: TGCGCCAGCAGTACCAGAGGAGGGGTCCCAGATACGCAGTATTTT.

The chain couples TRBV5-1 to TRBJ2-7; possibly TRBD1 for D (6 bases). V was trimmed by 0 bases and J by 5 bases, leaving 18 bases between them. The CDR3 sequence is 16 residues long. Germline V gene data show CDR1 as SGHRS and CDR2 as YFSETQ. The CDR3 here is CASSLASGFTGHEQYF. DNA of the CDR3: TGCGCCAGCAGCTTGGCCTCTGGTTTTACAGGGCACGAGCAGTACTTC.

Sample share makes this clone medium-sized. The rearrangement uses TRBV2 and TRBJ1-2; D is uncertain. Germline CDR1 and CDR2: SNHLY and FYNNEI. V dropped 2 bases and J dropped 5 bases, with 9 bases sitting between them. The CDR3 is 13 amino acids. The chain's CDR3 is CASSENLVYGYTF. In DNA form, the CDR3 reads TGTGCCAGCAGTGAAAACCTAGTTTATGGCTACACCTTC.

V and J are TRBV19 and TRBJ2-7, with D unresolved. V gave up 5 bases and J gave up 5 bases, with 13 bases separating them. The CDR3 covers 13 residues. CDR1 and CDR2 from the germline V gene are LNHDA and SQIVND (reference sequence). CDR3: CASSSIAGDEQYF. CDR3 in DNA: TGTGCCAGTAGTTCGATAGCCGGCGACGAGCAGTACTTC.

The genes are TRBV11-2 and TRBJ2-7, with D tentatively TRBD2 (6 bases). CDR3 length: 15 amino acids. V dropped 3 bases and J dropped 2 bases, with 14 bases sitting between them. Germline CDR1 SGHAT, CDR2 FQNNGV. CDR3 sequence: CASSFGLSAAYEQYF. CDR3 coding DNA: TGTGCCAGCAGCTTTGGACTATCAGCCGCCTACGAGCAGTACTTC.

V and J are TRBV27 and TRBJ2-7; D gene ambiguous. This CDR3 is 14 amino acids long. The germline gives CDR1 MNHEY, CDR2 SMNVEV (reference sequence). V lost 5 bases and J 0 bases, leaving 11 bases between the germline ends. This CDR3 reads CASSPTPVSYEQYF. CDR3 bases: TGTGCCAGCAGTCCAACACCTGTCTCCTACGAGCAGTACTTC.

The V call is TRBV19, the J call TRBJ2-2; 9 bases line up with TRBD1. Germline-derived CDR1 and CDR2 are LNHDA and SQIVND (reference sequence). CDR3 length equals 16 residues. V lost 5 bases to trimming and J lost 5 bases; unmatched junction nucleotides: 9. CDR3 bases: TGTGCCAGTAGTCTCGGACAGGGGTTGGTTACCGGGGAGCTGTTTTTT. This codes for CASSLGQGLVTGELFF.

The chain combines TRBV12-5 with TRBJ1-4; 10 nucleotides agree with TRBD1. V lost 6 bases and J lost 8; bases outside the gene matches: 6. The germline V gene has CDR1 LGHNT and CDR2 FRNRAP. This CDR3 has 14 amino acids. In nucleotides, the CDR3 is TGTGCTAGTGGCCGACAGGGGGCAGGGGAAAAACTGTTTTTT. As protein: CASGRQGAGEKLFF. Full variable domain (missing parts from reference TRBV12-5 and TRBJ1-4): DARVTQTPRHKVTEMGQEVTMRCQPILGHNTVFWYRQTMMQGLELLAYFRNRAPLDDSGMPKDRFSAEMPDATLATLKIQPSEPRDSAVYFCASGRQGAGEKLFFGSGTQLSVL.

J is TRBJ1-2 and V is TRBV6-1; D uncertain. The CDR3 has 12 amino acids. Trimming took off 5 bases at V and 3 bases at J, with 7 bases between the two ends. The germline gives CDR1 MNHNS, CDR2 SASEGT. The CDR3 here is CASSRADYGYTF. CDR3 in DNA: TGTGCCAGCAGTCGGGCGGACTATGGCTACACCTTC.

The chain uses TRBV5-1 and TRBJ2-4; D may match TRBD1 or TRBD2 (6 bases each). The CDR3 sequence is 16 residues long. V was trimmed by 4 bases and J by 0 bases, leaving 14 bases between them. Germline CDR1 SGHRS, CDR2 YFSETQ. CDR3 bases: TGCGCCAGCAGCCCAAACAGGGACTCAGCCAAAAACATTCAGTACTTC. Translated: CASSPNRDSAKNIQYF.

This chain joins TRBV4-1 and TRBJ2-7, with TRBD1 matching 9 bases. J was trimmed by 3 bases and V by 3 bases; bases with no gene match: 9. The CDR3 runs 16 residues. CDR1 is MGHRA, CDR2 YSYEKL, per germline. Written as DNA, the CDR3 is TGCGCCAGCAGCCAGGATGGGGGACAGGGATTCTACGAGCAGTACTTC. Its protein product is CASSQDGGQGFYEQYF.

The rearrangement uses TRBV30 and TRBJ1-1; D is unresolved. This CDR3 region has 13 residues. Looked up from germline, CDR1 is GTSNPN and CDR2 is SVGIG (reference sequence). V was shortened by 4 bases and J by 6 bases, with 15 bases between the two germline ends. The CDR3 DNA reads TGTGCCTGGATTATCTTGGGCGAGGCTGAAGCTTTCTTT. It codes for CAWIILGEAEAFF.

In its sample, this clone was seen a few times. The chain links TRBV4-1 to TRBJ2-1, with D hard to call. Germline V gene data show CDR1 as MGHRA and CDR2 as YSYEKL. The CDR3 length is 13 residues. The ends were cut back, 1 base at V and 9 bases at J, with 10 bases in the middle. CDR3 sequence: CASSQGSLSEQFF. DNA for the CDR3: TGCGCCAGCAGCCAAGGGTCCCTAAGTGAGCAGTTCTTC.

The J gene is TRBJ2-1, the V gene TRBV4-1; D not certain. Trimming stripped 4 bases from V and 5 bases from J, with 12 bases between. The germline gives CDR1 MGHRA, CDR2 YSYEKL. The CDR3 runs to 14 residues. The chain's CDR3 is CASSLAVQDNEQFF. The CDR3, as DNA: TGCGCCAGCAGCCTTGCGGTCCAAGACAATGAGCAGTTCTTC.

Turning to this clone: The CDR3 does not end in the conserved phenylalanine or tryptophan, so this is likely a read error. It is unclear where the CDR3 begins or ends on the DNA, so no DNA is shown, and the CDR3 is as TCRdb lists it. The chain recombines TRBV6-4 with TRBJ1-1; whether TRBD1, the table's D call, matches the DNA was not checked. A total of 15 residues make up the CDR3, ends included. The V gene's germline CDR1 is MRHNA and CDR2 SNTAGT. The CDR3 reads CARSSGLDRVHDFYL.

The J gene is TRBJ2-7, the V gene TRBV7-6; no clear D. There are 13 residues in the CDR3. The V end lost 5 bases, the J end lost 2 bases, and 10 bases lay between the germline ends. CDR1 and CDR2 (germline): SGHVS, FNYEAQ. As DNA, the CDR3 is TGTGCCAGCAGCAGCGAGAATACCTACGAGCAGTACTTC. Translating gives CASSSENTYEQYF. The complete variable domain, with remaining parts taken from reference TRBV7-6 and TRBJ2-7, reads GAGVSQSPRYKVTKRGQDVALRCDPISGHVSLYWYRQALGQGPEFLTYFNYEAQQDKSGLPNDRFSAERPEGSISTLTIQRTEQRDSAMYRCASSSENTYEQYFGPGTRLTVT.

CDR3 region: CASTRTGSLQSGHF. CDR3 nucleotide sequence: TGTGCCAGCACTAGGACAGGCTCTTTGCAATCAGGCCATTTT. This chain joins TRBV6-1 and TRBJ1-5, with 7 positions matching TRBD1. Germline V gene data show CDR1 as MNHNS and CDR2 as SASEGT. The CDR3 extends over 14 amino acids. The V gene end was trimmed by 7 bases and the J gene end by 16 bases; junction bases not matched to a gene: 19.